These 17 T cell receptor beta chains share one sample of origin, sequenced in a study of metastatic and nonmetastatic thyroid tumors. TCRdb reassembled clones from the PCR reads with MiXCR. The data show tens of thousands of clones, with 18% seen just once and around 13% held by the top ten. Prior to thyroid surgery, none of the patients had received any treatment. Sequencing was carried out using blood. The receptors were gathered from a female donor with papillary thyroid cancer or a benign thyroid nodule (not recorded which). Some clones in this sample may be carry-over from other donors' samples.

The CDR3 DNA reads as TGTGCCAGCAGCTTAGATAGCGGGAACTACGAGCAGTACTTC. Translated: CASSLDSGNYEQYF. The V gene is TRBV7-3, the J gene TRBJ2-7, with 8 nucleotides matching TRBD2. CDR1 and CDR2 from the germline V gene are SGHTA and FQGTGA. This CDR3 is built from 14 residues. With V trimmed by 2 bases and J by 3 bases, 3 bases remained unmatched. The whole variable domain, filled in from reference TRBV7-3 and TRBJ2-7, reads GAGVSQTPSNKVTEKGKYVELRCDPISGHTALYWYRQSLGQGPEFLIYFQGTGAADDSGLPNDRFFAVRPEGSVSTLKIQRTERGDSAVYLCASSLDSGNYEQYFGPGTRLTVT.

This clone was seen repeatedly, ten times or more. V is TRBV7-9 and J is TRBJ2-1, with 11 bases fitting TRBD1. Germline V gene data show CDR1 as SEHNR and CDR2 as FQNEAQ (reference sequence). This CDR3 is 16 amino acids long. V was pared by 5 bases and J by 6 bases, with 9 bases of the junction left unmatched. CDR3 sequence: CASSSYGTGGRNEQFF. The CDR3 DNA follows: TGTGCCAGCAGCAGTTACGGGACAGGGGGGCGCAATGAGCAGTTCTTC.

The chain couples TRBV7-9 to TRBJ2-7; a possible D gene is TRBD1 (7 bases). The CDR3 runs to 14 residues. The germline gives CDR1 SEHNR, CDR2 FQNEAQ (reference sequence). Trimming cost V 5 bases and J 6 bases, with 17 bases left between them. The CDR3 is CASSAGGISVEQYF. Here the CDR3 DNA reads TGTGCCAGCAGCGCAGGGGGGATATCAGTCGAGCAGTACTTC.

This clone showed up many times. The CDR3 is CAIRRSGSLQETQYF. The CDR3, as DNA: TGTGCCATCAGGCGTAGCGGGAGTTTACAAGAGACCCAGTACTTC. The chain employs TRBV10-3 and TRBJ2-5; 9 bases line up with TRBD2. The CDR3 consists of 15 residues. The V gene's germline CDR1 is ENHRY and CDR2 SYGVKD. V lost 6 bases and J lost 2; bases outside the gene matches: 7.

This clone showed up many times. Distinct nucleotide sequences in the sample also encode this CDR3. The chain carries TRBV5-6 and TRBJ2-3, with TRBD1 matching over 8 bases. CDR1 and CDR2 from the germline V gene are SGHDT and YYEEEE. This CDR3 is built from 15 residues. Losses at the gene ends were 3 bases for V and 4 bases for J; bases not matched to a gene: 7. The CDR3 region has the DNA TGTGCCAGCAGCTCCCAGACAGGGGCCGCAGATACGCAGTATTTT. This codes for CASSSQTGAADTQYF.

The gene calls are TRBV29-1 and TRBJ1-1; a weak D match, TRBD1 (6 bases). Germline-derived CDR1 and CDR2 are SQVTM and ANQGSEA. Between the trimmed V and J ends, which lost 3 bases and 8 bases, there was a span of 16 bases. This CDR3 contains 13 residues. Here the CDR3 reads CSVEGTWTAEAFF. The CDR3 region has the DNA TGCAGCGTTGAGGGGACATGGACTGCCGAAGCTTTCTTT.

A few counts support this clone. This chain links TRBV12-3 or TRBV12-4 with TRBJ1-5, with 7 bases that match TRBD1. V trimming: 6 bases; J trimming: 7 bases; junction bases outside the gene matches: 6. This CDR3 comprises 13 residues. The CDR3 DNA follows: TGTGCCAGCAGACTTACAGGGGACCAGCCCCAGCATTTT. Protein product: CASRLTGDQPQHF.

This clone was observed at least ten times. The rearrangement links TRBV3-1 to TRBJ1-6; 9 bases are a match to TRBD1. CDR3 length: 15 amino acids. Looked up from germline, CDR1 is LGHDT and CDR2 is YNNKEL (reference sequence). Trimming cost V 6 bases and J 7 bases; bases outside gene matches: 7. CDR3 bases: TGTGCCAGCAGACCCCGGGACAGGGAAAATTCACCCCTCCACTTT. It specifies CASRPRDRENSPLHF.

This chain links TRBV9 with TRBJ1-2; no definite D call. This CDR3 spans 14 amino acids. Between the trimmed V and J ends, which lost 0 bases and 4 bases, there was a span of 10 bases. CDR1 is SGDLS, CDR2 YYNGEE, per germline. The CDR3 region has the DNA TGTGCCAGCAGCGTAGGAGGGCTGGGCTATGGCTACACCTTC. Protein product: CASSVGGLGYGYTF.

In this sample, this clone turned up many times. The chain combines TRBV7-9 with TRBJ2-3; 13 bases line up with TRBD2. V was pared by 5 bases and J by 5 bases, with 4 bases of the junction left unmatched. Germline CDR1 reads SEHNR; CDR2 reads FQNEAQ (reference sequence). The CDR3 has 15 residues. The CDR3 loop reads CASSLGLAGVDTQYF. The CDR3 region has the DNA TGTGCCAGCAGCCTTGGACTAGCGGGAGTAGATACGCAGTATTTT.

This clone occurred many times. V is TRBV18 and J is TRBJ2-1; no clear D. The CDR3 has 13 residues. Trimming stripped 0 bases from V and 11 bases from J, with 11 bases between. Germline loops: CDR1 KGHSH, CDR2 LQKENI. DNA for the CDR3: TGTGCCAGCTCACCACCAAATGGGGATCAGCAGTTCTTC. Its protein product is CASSPPNGDQQFF.

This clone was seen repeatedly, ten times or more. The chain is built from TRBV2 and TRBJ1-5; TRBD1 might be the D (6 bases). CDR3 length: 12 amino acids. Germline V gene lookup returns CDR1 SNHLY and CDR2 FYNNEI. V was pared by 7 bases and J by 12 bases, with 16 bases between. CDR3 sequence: CASTKGGTFQHF. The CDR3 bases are TGTGCCAGCACGAAAGGGGGTACCTTCCAGCATTTT.

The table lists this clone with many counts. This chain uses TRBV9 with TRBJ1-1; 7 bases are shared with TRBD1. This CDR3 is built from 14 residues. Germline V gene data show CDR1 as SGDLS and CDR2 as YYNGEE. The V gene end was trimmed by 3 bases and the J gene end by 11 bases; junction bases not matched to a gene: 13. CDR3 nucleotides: TGTGCCAGCAGCGCAACGTCAGGGGGTTTTACTGCTTTCTTT. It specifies CASSATSGGFTAFF.

In DNA form, the CDR3 reads TGTGCCGGGAGGCTATACGACAACTCCCACTACACCTTC. Translation gives CAGRLYDNSHYTF. The J gene is TRBJ1-2, the V gene TRBV2; unclear D gene. The V and J ends lost 11 bases and 10 bases respectively, with 23 bases between them. Per the germline V gene, CDR1 is SNHLY and CDR2 is FYNNEI. The CDR3 is 13 amino acids.

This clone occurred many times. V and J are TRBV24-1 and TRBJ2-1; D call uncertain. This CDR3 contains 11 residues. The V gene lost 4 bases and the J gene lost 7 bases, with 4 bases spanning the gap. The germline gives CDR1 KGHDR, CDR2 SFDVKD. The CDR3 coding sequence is TGTGCCACCAGTGACCATAATGAGCAGTTCTTC. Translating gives CATSDHNEQFF.

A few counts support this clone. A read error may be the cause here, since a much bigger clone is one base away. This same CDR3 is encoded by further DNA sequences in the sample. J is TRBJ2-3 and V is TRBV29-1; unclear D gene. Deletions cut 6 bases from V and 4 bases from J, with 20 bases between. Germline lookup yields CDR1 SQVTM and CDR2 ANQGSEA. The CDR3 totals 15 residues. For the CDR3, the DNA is TGCAGCGTCGTCCCTCCCATGGGTGGCCCAGATACGCAGTATTTT. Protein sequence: CSVVPPMGGPDTQYF.

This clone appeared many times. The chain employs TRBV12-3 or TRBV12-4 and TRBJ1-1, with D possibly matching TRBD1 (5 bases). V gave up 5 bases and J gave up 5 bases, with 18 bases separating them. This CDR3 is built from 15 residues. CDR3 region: CASSAIGGGRTEAFF. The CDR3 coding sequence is TGTGCCAGCAGTGCGATCGGCGGGGGTAGGACTGAAGCTTTCTTT.